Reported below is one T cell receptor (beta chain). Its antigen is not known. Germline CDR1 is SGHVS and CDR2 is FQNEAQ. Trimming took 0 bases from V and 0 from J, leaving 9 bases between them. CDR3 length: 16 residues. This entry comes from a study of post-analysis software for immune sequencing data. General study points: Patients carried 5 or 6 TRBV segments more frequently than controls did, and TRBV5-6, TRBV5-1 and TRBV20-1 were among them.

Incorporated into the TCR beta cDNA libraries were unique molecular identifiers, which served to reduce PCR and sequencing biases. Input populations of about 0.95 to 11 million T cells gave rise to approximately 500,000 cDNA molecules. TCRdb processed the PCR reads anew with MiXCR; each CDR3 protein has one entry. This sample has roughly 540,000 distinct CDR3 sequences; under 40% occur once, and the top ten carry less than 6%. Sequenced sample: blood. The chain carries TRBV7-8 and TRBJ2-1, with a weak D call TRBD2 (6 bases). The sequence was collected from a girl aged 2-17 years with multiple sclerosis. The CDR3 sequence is CASSLARGFSYNEQFF. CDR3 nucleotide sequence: TGTGCCAGCAGCTTAGCGCGGGGCTTCTCCTACAATGAGCAGTTCTTC.